This entry is about one TCR beta chain. Its antigen is unidentified. Trimming cost V 2 bases and J 4 bases; bases outside gene matches: 8. This CDR3 is built from 17 residues. Per germline, CDR1 MNHEY and CDR2 SMNVEV (reference sequence). Generated by immunoSEQ multiplex PCR, the TCRdb table keeps only in-frame clones and is missing some. The sample carries about 420,000 clones, 70% to 90% recorded once. The treatment was: about 20 received Ad26.COV2.S at low or high dose, single or two shots; 5 received placebo; per-sample allocation not given. Sampling happened 63 days after the first vaccine or placebo injection. This entry is derived from a study of Ad26.COV2.S vaccination and SARS-CoV-2 variants. Overall study results and limits: Placebo recipients showed lower spike-specific TCR breadth than vaccinees. Spike-specific CD8+ and CD4+ T cell responses reportedly showed substantial breadth after vaccination.

The origin of this receptor is a person between 18 and 65 years old who received the Ad26.COV2.S COVID-19 vaccine or a placebo. The J gene is TRBJ2-5, the V gene TRBV27, with TRBD1 identical over 12 bases. This sample comprised peripheral blood, obtained in a trial of Ad26.COV2.S vaccine versus placebo. The CDR3 spells CASSLRGGTGGGETQYF. The CDR3 coding sequence is TGTGCCAGCAGTTTACGCGGTGGGACAGGGGGCGGAGAGACCCAGTACTTC.